These T cell receptor beta chains were read from a single sample in a study of T cell repertoires in cytomegalovirus infection. Their recognized antigens are unknown. TCRdb re-called the reads with MiXCR, one entry per CDR3 protein. The sample has 650,000 to 900,000 distinct CDR3 sequences, just under 30% seen once. Material: cultured CD8+ T cells from PBMCs, obtained from culture after CMV antigen stimulation. These receptor sequences come from a human donor in good health (CMV status not recorded). Some clones in this sample may be carry-over from other donors' samples. Both conserved end residues are part of each CDR3. D genes are given only for firm matches. Clone size is shown for a subset of rows, as once, few, many or a class of expanded clone.

D gene	J gene	clone size	V gene	CDR3 protein	CDR3 DNA
.	TRBJ1-1	.	TRBV27	CASSLLSAPLGTEAFF	TGTGCCAGCAGTTTACTCTCAGCCCCGCTCGGGACTGAAGCTTTCTTT
.	TRBJ2-5	.	TRBV4-1	CASSQDSVQETQYF	TGCGCCAGCAGCCAAGACAGTGTCCAAGAGACCCAGTACTTC
.	TRBJ1-2	.	TRBV6-6	CASSYDSGTSLGYTF	TGTGCCAGCAGTTACGACTCCGGGACTTCCCTAGGCTACACCTTC
.	TRBJ1-1	.	TRBV6-1	CASSELDSYDTEAFF	TGTGCCAGCAGTGAACTGGACAGCTACGACACTGAAGCTTTCTTT
.	TRBJ1-6	.	TRBV12-3/TRBV12-4	CASSFSTGSTNSPLHF	TGTGCCAGCAGTTTTAGTACCGGGTCTACTAATTCACCCCTCCACTTT
.	TRBJ1-5	.	TRBV6-1	CASSRATGNQPQHF	TGTGCCAGCAGTCGAGCCACAGGAAATCAGCCCCAGCATTTT
.	TRBJ2-7	.	TRBV7-9	CASSLDGADYEQYF	TGTGCCAGCAGCTTAGATGGGGCAGACTACGAGCAGTACTTC
TRBD1	TRBJ1-2	few	TRBV19	CASSTLTRQGPANYGYTF	TGTGCCAGTAGTACTCTAACTCGACAGGGTCCCGCTAACTATGGCTACACCTTC
.	TRBJ2-5	few	TRBV7-2	CASSLEQHQETQYF	TGTGCCAGCAGCTTAGAACAGCACCAAGAGACCCAGTACTTC
.	TRBJ1-4	.	TRBV10-3	CAISGQPATNEKLFF	TGTGCCATCAGCGGACAGCCGGCAACTAATGAAAAACTGTTTTTT
TRBD2	TRBJ2-3	many	TRBV12-3/TRBV12-4	CASTMTSGGTDTQYF	TGTGCCAGCACCATGACTAGCGGGGGTACAGATACGCAGTATTTT
TRBD1	TRBJ1-5	many	TRBV20-1	CSARDLGQGDQPQHF	TGCAGTGCTAGAGATCTGGGACAGGGGGATCAGCCCCAGCATTTT
.	TRBJ1-1	.	TRBV14	CASSQEKVGAMNTEAFF	TGTGCCAGCAGCCAAGAAAAGGTCGGCGCTATGAACACTGAAGCTTTCTTT
.	TRBJ1-2	many	TRBV12-3/TRBV12-4	CASSSYGGNYGYTF	TGTGCCAGCAGCAGCTACGGGGGTAACTATGGCTACACCTTC
.	TRBJ1-3	many	TRBV28	CASSQKRGSGNTIYF	TGTGCCAGCAGTCAAAAACGGGGATCTGGAAACACCATATATTTT
.	TRBJ2-7	many	TRBV19	CASSTGVSYEQYF	TGTGCCAGTAGTACAGGAGTGAGCTACGAGCAGTACTTC
.	TRBJ2-1	.	TRBV27	CASRGAGRNNEQFF	TGTGCCAGCAGGGGGGCGGGTAGGAACAATGAGCAGTTCTTC
.	TRBJ2-5	.	TRBV7-6	CASSLSGSGTQYF	TGTGCCAGCAGCTTATCCGGGTCTGGGACCCAGTACTTC
.	TRBJ2-5	few	TRBV11-3	CASSEGRGETQYF	TGTGCCAGCAGTGAGGGCAGGGGAGAGACCCAGTACTTC
TRBD1	TRBJ1-6	.	TRBV7-9	CASSNRDRGRDSPLHF	TGTGCCAGCAGCAACCGGGACAGGGGGCGAGATTCACCCCTCCACTTT
.	TRBJ2-1	few	TRBV7-9	CASSSPRWTVYNEQFF	TGTGCCAGCAGCTCTCCTAGGTGGACCGTTTACAATGAGCAGTTCTTC
.	TRBJ2-3	few	TRBV9	CASSLGTSGWGDTQYF	TGTGCCAGCAGCCTCGGGACTTCGGGGTGGGGAGATACGCAGTATTTT
.	TRBJ2-1	.	TRBV6-2/TRBV6-3	CASSYRWAPPYNEQFF	TGTGCCAGCAGTTACCGTTGGGCTCCACCCTACAATGAGCAGTTCTTC
.	TRBJ2-3	.	TRBV7-2	CASSSRGGQDTQYF	TGTGCCAGCAGTTCAAGGGGGGGCCAGGATACGCAGTATTTT
.	TRBJ2-7	many	TRBV7-2	CASTVRGRGIYEQYF	TGTGCCAGCACCGTTAGGGGCAGGGGCATCTACGAGCAGTACTTC
.	TRBJ1-5	.	TRBV27	CASSLTGVLGNQPQHF	TGTGCCAGCAGTTTAACCGGGGTCTTGGGCAATCAGCCCCAGCATTTT
TRBD2	TRBJ2-3	few	TRBV14	CASSHPGLARSHYTQYF	TGTGCCAGCAGCCACCCAGGACTAGCGCGATCACATTATACGCAGTATTTT
.	TRBJ2-1	few	TRBV27	CASSLGIPNNEQFF	TGTGCCAGCAGTTTGGGAATCCCAAACAATGAGCAGTTCTTC
.	TRBJ1-1	.	TRBV12-3/TRBV12-4	CASRFSVTEAFF	TGTGCCAGCCGTTTTTCGGTTACTGAAGCTTTCTTT
TRBD1	TRBJ1-5	.	TRBV19	CASSVLRDRYQPQHF	TGTGCCAGTAGTGTCCTCCGGGACAGATATCAGCCCCAGCATTTT
TRBD1	TRBJ1-1	.	TRBV7-9	CASSFVRTGEGEAFF	TGTGCCAGCAGCTTTGTCCGGACAGGGGAAGGGGAAGCTTTCTTT
TRBD2	TRBJ2-5	few	TRBV28	CASRLGLAQQETQYF	TGTGCCAGCAGATTGGGACTAGCGCAACAAGAGACCCAGTACTTC
.	TRBJ1-6	few	TRBV19	CASSDRNSPLHF	TGTGCCAGTAGTGACCGGAATTCACCCCTCCACTTT
.	TRBJ2-5	few	TRBV6-5	CASSYPYGTQYF	TGTGCCAGCAGTTACCCCTACGGGACCCAGTACTTC
TRBD2	TRBJ2-1	.	TRBV7-2	CASGLPSSGGANWDEQFF	TGTGCCAGCGGCTTACCTTCTAGCGGGGGGGCCAATTGGGATGAGCAGTTCTTC
.	TRBJ2-1	.	TRBV12-3/TRBV12-4	CATLGGNEQFF	TGTGCCACCCTGGGGGGCAATGAGCAGTTCTTC
.	TRBJ1-1	.	TRBV7-4	CASSLRAGDTEAFF	TGTGCCAGCAGCTTGAGGGCGGGGGACACTGAAGCTTTCTTT
TRBD1	TRBJ1-5	.	TRBV2	CATRDRGSVNQPQHF	TGTGCCACCCGGGACAGGGGTTCAGTCAATCAGCCCCAGCATTTT
.	TRBJ1-2	many	TRBV7-2	CASSLDIQGESATYGYTF	TGTGCCAGCAGCTTAGATATCCAGGGCGAAAGCGCTACCTATGGCTACACCTTC
TRBD1	TRBJ1-2	.	TRBV2	CASPIGTGVDYGYTF	TGTGCCAGCCCCATCGGGACAGGGGTTGACTATGGCTACACCTTC
.	TRBJ2-2	many	TRBV4-1	CASSRATGPGELFF	TGCGCCAGCAGCCGCGCAACAGGGCCCGGGGAGCTGTTTTTT
.	TRBJ1-2	few	TRBV12-3/TRBV12-4	CASRGIWRSNYGYTF	TGTGCCAGCAGGGGGATATGGCGGAGTAACTATGGCTACACCTTC
.	TRBJ2-2	.	TRBV12-3/TRBV12-4	CASYWATGELFF	TGTGCCAGCTACTGGGCCACCGGGGAGCTGTTTTTT
TRBD1	TRBJ2-3	.	TRBV27	CASSLLGTGSSTDTQYF	TGTGCCAGCAGTTTATTGGGGACAGGGAGTAGCACAGATACGCAGTATTTT
.	TRBJ2-2	.	TRBV19	CASKMGAGELFF	TGTGCCAGTAAGATGGGCGCCGGGGAGCTGTTTTTT
.	TRBJ2-2	few	TRBV7-8	CASSSWEGVTGELFF	TGTGCCAGCAGCTCCTGGGAAGGGGTCACCGGGGAGCTGTTTTTT
TRBD1	TRBJ1-1	many	TRBV10-2	CASWDRGYTEAFF	TGCGCCAGCTGGGACAGGGGATACACTGAAGCTTTCTTT
TRBD2	TRBJ2-5	.	TRBV20-1	CSARTRVAGALQETQYF	TGCAGTGCTAGAACTCGTGTAGCGGGGGCCCTTCAAGAGACCCAGTACTTC
.	TRBJ2-4	few	TRBV5-1	CASRDITKNIQYF	TGCGCCAGCAGGGACATTACCAAAAACATTCAGTACTTC
TRBD1	TRBJ2-7	once	TRBV7-4	CASSSTGVRYEQYF	TGTGCCAGCAGCTCCACAGGGGTGCGGTACGAGCAGTACTTC
.	TRBJ2-2	.	TRBV12-3/TRBV12-4	CASSLRAHDTGELFF	TGTGCCAGCAGTTTACGGGCGCACGACACCGGGGAGCTGTTTTTT
TRBD2	TRBJ2-1	.	TRBV6-5	CASKMSGGNLRNEQFF	TGTGCCAGCAAAATGAGCGGGGGGAATCTCCGCAATGAGCAGTTCTTC
.	TRBJ1-2	few	TRBV27	CASTDSGGATLIYGYTF	TGTGCCAGCACCGACAGTGGGGGGGCAACATTAATCTATGGCTACACCTTC
.	TRBJ1-2	.	TRBV5-4	CASSSDEWAGGGYTF	TGTGCCAGCAGCTCCGACGAGTGGGCGGGAGGAGGCTACACCTTC
TRBD1	TRBJ1-1	.	TRBV7-9	CASSTQSGGVRLNTEAFF	TGTGCCAGCAGCACCCAATCAGGGGGCGTAAGATTGAACACTGAAGCTTTCTTT
TRBD2	TRBJ2-3	few	TRBV12-3/TRBV12-4	CASSPRLAGRDTQYF	TGTGCCAGCAGCCCCCGACTAGCGGGACGAGATACGCAGTATTTT
.	TRBJ2-7	many	TRBV6-5	CASSYGQGAYEQYF	TGTGCCAGCAGTTACGGGCAGGGCGCCTACGAGCAGTACTTC
.	TRBJ2-1	.	TRBV12-3/TRBV12-4	CASSPLGSPYNEQFF	TGTGCCAGCAGCCCGCTAGGGTCCCCCTACAATGAGCAGTTCTTC